These T cell receptor beta chains were read from a single sample in a study of T-cell reconstitution after alpha-beta-depleted transplantation in children. TCRdb analysed the PCR reads with MiXCR anew, one entry per CDR3 protein. Counted here are approximately 1,000,000 distinct CDR3 sequences, about 30% occurring once; the ten biggest clones make up roughly 27%. Sequenced material: PBMCs, mostly from graft donor cells, taken 360 days after TCRalphabeta/CD19-depleted stem cell transplant. The receptors shown here come from a boy under two years old who had a stem cell transplant for SCID, so the T cells may come from the graft donor. Each CDR3 is given with its conserved first and last residue. A D gene is named only where the DNA matches it firmly. Some rows mark clone size as missing; the rest say once, few, many or name a class of expanded clone.

cdr3_aa cdr3_nt j_call v_call clone_size d_call
CASSDEGRLATQYF TGTGCCAGCAGCGATGAAGGTAGACTAGCAACCCAGTACTTC TRBJ2-5 TRBV7-8 few TRBD2
CSALNPQGYEQYF TGCAGTGCTCTGAACCCCCAAGGCTACGAGCAGTACTTC TRBJ2-7 TRBV20-1 few NA
CASRERGTTDTQYF TGTGCCAGCAGAGAACGGGGCACCACAGATACGCAGTATTTT TRBJ2-3 TRBV7-9 few NA
CASATEGTEAFF TGTGCCAGCGCAACTGAGGGGACTGAAGCTTTCTTT TRBJ1-1 TRBV12-3/TRBV12-4 few NA
CASSSTGLDNQPQHF TGCGCCAGCAGCTCGACAGGGTTGGACAATCAGCCCCAGCATTTT TRBJ1-5 TRBV5-1 NA TRBD1
CASTSRQGSSYEQYF TGTGCCAGCACCTCCCGACAGGGGAGCTCCTACGAGCAGTACTTC TRBJ2-7 TRBV5-6 NA TRBD1
CASSLERGGDTEAFF TGCGCCAGCAGCTTGGAGCGTGGAGGAGACACTGAAGCTTTCTTT TRBJ1-1 TRBV5-1 many NA
CASTAQMRAGGGPGYTF TGTGCCAGCACAGCCCAGATGAGGGCAGGGGGAGGTCCCGGCTACACCTTC TRBJ1-2 TRBV6-1 NA TRBD1
CASSSPLAGGQETQYF TGCGCCAGCAGCTCACCACTAGCGGGGGGACAAGAGACCCAGTACTTC TRBJ2-5 TRBV5-1 NA TRBD2
CASSLEGTGGTEAFF TGCGCCAGCAGCTTGGAAGGGACAGGGGGCACTGAAGCTTTCTTT TRBJ1-1 TRBV5-1 few TRBD1